This entry features one TCR beta chain sequence. Its specificity is unknown. The data were obtained in a study of cytomegalovirus exposure and HLA in healthy donors. The PCR employed 60 Vbeta primers together with 13 Jbeta primers. Data came from immunoSEQ multiplex PCR; TCRdb stores just in-frame clones and leaves some out. The table includes around 120,000 clones, approximately 77% detected once. Study observations and caveats: In a later analysis, the majority of CMV-associated beta chains seemingly showed HLA restriction. According to reports, the classifier identified cytomegalovirus status with high specificity and sensitivity. Later analysis placed DRB1 highest and HLA-C lowest in TCR association rates, which differed by HLA locus. Clonal expansion was found to be greater in HLA-associated TCR beta chains than in equally common others in a later analysis.

The CDR3 is 14 residues long. Between the trimmed V and J ends, which lost 0 bases and 7 bases, there was a span of 11 bases. The germline gives CDR1 SGHTA, CDR2 FQGNSA. This TCR derives from a man between 18 and 29 years old in good health and CMV-seronegative. The sample taken for sequencing was PBMCs. The chain carries TRBV7-2 and TRBJ2-3, with D perhaps matching TRBD2 (6 bases). CDR3 loop: CASSLAGGRNTQYF. The CDR3 coding sequence is TGTGCCAGCAGCTTAGCGGGGGGACGCAATACGCAGTATTTT.